This entry features one T cell receptor beta chain sequence. For repertoire sequencing, the TCR beta CDR3 regions were amplified from RNA transcripts. Scientists carried out first-round RT-PCR using HTBI primers and then a second-round multiplex PCR. TCRdb re-called the multiplex PCR reads through MiXCR, storing one row per CDR3 protein. The top ten hold more than 2.5% of the sample, which has about 660,000 distinct CDR3 sequences, about 38% seen once. Diagnoses were established from clinical symptoms, serum thyroxine, TRAb, thyroid ultrasound and orbital computed tomography. It was from 10 ml of fresh peripheral blood that the PBMCs came. This specimen belongs to a study of Graves' ophthalmopathy and Graves' hyperthyroidism. The origin of this receptor is an adult man with Graves' ophthalmopathy. The sample was peripheral blood.

The CDR3 DNA is TGCAGTGCTAGAGATGCTAGCAGGAATGAGCAGTTCTTC. As protein: CSARDASRNEQFF. This chain joins TRBV20-1 and TRBJ2-1, with D perhaps matching TRBD2 (5 bases). The CDR3 sequence is 13 residues long. Per the germline V gene, CDR1 is DFQATT and CDR2 is SNEGSKA (reference sequence). Trimming pared 0 bases from V and 7 bases from J, leaving 10 bases between.